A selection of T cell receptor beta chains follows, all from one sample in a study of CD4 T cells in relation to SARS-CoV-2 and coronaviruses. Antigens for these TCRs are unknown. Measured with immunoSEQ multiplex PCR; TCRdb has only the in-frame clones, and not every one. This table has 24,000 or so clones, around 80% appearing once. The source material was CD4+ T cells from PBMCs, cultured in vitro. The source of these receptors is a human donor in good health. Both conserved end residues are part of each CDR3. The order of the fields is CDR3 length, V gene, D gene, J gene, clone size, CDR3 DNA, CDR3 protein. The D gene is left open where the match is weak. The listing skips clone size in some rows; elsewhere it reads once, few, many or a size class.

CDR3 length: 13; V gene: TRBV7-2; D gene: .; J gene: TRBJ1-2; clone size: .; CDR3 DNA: TGTGCCAGCAGCTTAGAGCTCTCGTATGGCTACACCTTC; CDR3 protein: CASSLELSYGYTF
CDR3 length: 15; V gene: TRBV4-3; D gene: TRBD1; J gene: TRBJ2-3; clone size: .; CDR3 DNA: TGCGCCAGCAGCCAAGCCGAGGGGACAGCGGATACGCAGTATTTT; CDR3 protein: CASSQAEGTADTQYF
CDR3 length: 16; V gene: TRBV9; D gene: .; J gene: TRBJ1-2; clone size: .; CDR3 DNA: TGTGCCAGCAGCGTAGGTCCCCAGTCATCACAGTATGGCTACACCTTC; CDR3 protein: CASSVGPQSSQYGYTF
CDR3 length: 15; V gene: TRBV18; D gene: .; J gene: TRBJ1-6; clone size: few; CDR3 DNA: TGTGCCAGCTCACCACTTCCCTCCTCAAATTCACCCCTCCACTTT; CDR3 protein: CASSPLPSSNSPLHF
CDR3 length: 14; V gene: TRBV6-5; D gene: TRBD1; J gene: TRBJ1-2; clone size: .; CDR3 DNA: TGTGCCAGCAGTTACTCGGGACAGGGTTTTGGCTACACCTTC; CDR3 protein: CASSYSGQGFGYTF
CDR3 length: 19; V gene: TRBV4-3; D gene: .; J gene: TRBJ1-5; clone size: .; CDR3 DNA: TGCGCCAGCAGCCAGGGGTTTAAAGGACGGAGATTCGGCAATCAGCCCCAGCATTTT; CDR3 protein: CASSQGFKGRRFGNQPQHF
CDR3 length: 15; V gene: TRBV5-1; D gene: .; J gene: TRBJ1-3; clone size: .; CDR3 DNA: TGCGCCAGCAGCTTGGAGGATGGGGGTGGAAACACCATATATTTT; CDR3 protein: CASSLEDGGGNTIYF
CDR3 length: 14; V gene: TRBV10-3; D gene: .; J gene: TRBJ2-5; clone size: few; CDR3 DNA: TGTGCCACCCTAGCCGGACAGAACCAAGAGACCCAGTACTTC; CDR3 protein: CATLAGQNQETQYF
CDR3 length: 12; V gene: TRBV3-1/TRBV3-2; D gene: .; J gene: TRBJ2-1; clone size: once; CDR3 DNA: TGTGCCAGCAGCCAAGAGCTGCCAGTGCAGTTCTTC; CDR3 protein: CASSQELPVQFF
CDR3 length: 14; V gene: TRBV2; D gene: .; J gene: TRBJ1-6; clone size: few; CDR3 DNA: TGTGCCAGCAGTAGAGGGCCCGGGGGTTCACCCCTCCACTTT; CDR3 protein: CASSRGPGGSPLHF
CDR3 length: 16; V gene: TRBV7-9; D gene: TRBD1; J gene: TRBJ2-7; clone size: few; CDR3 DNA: TGTGCCAGCAGCTTAGTCCTGACAGGGGGCACCTACGAGCAGTACTTC; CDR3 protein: CASSLVLTGGTYEQYF
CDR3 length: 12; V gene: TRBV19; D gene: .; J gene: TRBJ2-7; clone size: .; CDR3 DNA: TGTGCCAGTAGTAGTATCAGCAACGAGCAGTACTTC; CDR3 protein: CASSSISNEQYF
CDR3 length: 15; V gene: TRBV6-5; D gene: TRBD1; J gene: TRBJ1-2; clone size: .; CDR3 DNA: TGTGCCAGCAGTTACACAGGGGATGTCGGCTATGGCTACACCTTC; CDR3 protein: CASSYTGDVGYGYTF
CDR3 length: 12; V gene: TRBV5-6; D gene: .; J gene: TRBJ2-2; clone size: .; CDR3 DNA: TGTGCCAGCAGCTTCCCCACCGGGGAGCTGTTTTTT; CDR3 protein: CASSFPTGELFF
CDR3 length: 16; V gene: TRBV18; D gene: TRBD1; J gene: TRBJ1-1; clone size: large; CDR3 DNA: TGTGCCAGCTCACCATTCCAGGGGGGTCCGAACACTGAAGCTTTCTTT; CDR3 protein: CASSPFQGGPNTEAFF
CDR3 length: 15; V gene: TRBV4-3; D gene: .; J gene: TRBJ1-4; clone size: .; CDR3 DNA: TGCGCCAGCAGCCAAGATCGGGGGCGGGGTGAAAAACTGTTTTTT; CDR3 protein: CASSQDRGRGEKLFF
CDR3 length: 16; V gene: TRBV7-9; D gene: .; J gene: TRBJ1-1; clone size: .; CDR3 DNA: TGTGCCAGCAGCCCCATGGCCGGGGGCGCGGTCACTGAAGCTTTCTTT; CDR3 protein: CASSPMAGGAVTEAFF
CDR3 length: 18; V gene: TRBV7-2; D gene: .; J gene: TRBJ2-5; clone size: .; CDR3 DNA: TGTGCCAGCAGCTCCTGGCCGGGGGACTGGCAGTCCCAAGAGACCCAGTACTTC; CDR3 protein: CASSSWPGDWQSQETQYF
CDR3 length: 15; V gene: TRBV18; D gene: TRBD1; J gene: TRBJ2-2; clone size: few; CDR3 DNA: TGTGCCAGCTCTCCTACAGGGGGAGACACCGGGGAGCTGTTTTTT; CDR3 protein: CASSPTGGDTGELFF
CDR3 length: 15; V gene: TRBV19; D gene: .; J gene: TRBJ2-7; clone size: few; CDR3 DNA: TGTGCCAGTAGTGAGGCTCGTCAGTCAATATACGAGCAGTACTTC; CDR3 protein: CASSEARQSIYEQYF
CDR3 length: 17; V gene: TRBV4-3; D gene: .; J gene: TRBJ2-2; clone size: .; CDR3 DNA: TGCGCCAGCAGCCAATTTACGGGAACCGCAAACACCGGGGAGCTGTTTTTT; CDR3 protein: CASSQFTGTANTGELFF
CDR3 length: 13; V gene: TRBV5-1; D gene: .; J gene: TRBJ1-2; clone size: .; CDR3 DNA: TGCGCCAGCAGCTTCGGCGGGGTATCTGGCTACACCTTC; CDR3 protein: CASSFGGVSGYTF
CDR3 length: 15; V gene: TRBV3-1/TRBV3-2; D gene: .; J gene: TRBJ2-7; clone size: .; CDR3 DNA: TGTGCCAGCAGCCAGGGGCTAGCCACCTCCTACGAGCAGTACTTC; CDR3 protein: CASSQGLATSYEQYF
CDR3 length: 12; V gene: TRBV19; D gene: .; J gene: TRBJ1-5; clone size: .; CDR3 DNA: TGTGCCAGTAGGGGTAGCAATCAGCCCCAGCATTTT; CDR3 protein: CASRGSNQPQHF
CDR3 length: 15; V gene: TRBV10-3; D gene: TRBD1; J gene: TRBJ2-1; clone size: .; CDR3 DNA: TGTGCCATCAGGCCCGGGACAGGGAGGTACAATGAGCAGTTCTTC; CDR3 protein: CAIRPGTGRYNEQFF
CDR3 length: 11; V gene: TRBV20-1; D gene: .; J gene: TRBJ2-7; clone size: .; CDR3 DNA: TGCAGTGCCAGACAGAGCTACGAGCAGTACTTC; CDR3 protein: CSARQSYEQYF
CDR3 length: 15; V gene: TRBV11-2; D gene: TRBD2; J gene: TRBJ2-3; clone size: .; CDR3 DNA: TGTGCCAGTCGTGTGGGGGGGTTTGTCACAGATACGCAGTATTTT; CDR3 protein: CASRVGGFVTDTQYF
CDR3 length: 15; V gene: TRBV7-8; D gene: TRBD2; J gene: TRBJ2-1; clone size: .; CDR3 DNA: TGTGCCAGCGGGGGACTAGCGTTTTCCTACAATGAGCAGTTCTTC; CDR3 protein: CASGGLAFSYNEQFF
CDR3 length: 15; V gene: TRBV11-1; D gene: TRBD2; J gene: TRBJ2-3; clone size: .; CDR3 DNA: TGTGCCAGCCGATCCGGGAGGGTTAGCACAGATACGCAGTATTTT; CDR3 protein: CASRSGRVSTDTQYF
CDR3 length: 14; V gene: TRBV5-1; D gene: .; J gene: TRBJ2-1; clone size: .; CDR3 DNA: TGCGCCAGCAGCTTGGCCGCTACGGGCAATGAGCAGTTCTTC; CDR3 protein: CASSLAATGNEQFF
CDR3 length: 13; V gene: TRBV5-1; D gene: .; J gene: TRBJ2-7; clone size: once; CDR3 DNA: TGCGCCAGCAGCTTGGCAGTTACCTACGAGCAGTACTTC; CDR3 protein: CASSLAVTYEQYF
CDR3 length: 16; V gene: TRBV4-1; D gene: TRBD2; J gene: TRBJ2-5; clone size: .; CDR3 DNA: TGCGCCAGCAGCCTACGGACTAGCGGGAAGCAAGAGACCCAGTACTTC; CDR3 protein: CASSLRTSGKQETQYF
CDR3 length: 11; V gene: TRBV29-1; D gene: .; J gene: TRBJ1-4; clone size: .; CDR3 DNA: TGCAGCGTCCTCCACAGTGAAAAACTGTTTTTT; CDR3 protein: CSVLHSEKLFF
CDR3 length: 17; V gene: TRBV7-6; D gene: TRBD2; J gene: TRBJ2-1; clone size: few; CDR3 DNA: TGTGCCAGCAGCTTAGGTGCGGGGGGGCCCAAATACAATGAGCAGTTCTTC; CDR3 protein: CASSLGAGGPKYNEQFF
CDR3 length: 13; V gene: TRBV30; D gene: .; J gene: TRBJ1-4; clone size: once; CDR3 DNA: TGTGCCTGGGCAGGGGCAACTAATGAAAAACTGTTTTTT; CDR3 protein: CAWAGATNEKLFF
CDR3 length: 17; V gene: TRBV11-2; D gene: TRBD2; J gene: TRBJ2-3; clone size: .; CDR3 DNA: TGTGCCAGCAGCTTCCCACGAGCTAGCGGGAAAGCAGATACGCAGTATTTT; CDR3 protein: CASSFPRASGKADTQYF
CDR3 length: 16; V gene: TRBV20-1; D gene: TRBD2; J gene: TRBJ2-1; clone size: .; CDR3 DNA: TGCAGTGCTAGTAGCCCTAGCGGGGGGGCCCTATTCGAGCAGTTCTTC; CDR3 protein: CSASSPSGGALFEQFF
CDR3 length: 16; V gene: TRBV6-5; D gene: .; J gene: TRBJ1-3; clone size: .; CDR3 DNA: TGTGCCAGCAGTTACTCGACAGGAGCCTCTGGAAACACCATATATTTT; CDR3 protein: CASSYSTGASGNTIYF
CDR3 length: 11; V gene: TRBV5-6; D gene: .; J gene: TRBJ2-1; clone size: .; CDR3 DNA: TGTGCCAGCAGCGTAGACAGGGAGCAGTTCTTC; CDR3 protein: CASSVDREQFF
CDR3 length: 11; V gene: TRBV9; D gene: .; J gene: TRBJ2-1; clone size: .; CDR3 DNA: TGTGCCAGCAGCGTAGGACGTGAGCAGTTCTTC; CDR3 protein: CASSVGREQFF
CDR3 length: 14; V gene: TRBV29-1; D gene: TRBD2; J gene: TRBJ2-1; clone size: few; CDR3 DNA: TGCAGCGTTGATAGCCTAGCGGGCTACAATGAGCAGTTCTTC; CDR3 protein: CSVDSLAGYNEQFF
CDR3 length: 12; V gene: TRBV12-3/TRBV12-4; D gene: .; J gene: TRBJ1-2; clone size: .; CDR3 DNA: TGTGCCAGCGGGGATCTAGGTGATGGCTACACCTTC; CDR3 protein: CASGDLGDGYTF
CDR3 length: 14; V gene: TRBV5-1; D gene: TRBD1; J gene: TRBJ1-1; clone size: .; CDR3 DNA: TGCGCCAGCAGCGCCCGACAGGGGAGGACTGAAGCTTTCTTT; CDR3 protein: CASSARQGRTEAFF
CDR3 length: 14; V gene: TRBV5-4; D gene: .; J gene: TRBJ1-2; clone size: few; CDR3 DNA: TGTGCCAGCAGCTTGGGAGACAGGAACTATGGCTACACCTTC; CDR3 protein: CASSLGDRNYGYTF
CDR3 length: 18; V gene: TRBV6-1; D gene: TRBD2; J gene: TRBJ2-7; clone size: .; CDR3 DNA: TGTGCCAGCAGTGACCCCGATACTAGCGGGAGGTTCTTGGGCGAGCAGTACTTC; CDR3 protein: CASSDPDTSGRFLGEQYF
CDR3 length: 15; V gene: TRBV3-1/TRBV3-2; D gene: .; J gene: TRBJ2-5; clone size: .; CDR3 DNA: TGTGCCAGCAGCCCAGCCGGGACCGGCGGGGAGACCCAGTACTTC; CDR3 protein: CASSPAGTGGETQYF